This T cell receptor (beta chain) was identified in a study of lymphopenia after photon versus proton radiotherapy (dated 2019 in TCRdb). With regard to the full study: In patients with gastrointestinal tumors who developed high-grade lymphopenia, the study compared the immunological effects of photon radiation therapy with those of proton radiation therapy. The study aimed to characterize how the two radiation modalities differ in their impact on the immune system. A cohort of under 25 patients with gastrointestinal tumors who received either photon or proton therapy and subsequently developed lymphopenia was included.

The library was built by means of the immunoSEQ multiplex PCR assay. Alongside multiparametric flow cytometry, deep sequencing of rearranged TCR beta loci was used to profile the T cell repertoires. TCRdb obtained this table from immuneACCESS and retained in-frame rearrangements with V and J assigned. These tables miss some clones; where compared with another copy, unresolved V genes account for less than half of the shortfall, and the remainder is unexplained. This sample comprises roughly 30,000 clones, about 94% of them detected only once. Clones ranked in the top ten supply 0.6% to 0.85% of the sample. The paper's findings and limits, for the study overall: Once the lymphocyte count had reached its nadir, the repertoires of photon-treated patients showed oligoclonal expansion, particularly of CD8+ Temra cells, and this expansion drove the decline in diversity. Across the cohort, an inverse correlation was found between a larger post-nadir drop in TCR diversity and overall survival time among patients who died. During treatment, patients who received photon therapy lost naive T cells and TCR diversity and gained effector/memory populations, whereas patients who received proton therapy remained relatively stable. The authors looked at the survival association only in patients who died, and they framed better survival with proton therapy as a possibility rather than a demonstrated result.

Details on this clone: It has no known antigen specificity. No quality values exist for individual bases; no much larger clone is one base distant.

The germline ends are 13 bases apart after V is trimmed by 5 bases and J by 2 bases. CDR1 and CDR2 (SGHTA, FQGNSA) derive from the germline V gene. Including cysteine and phenylalanine, the CDR3 has 14 amino acids. Of the read, only the CDR3 DNA is kept; its 42 bases are in frame from base 1. The material sequenced was peripheral blood, taken from a patient treated with photon-based radiotherapy. This TCR was recovered from a woman between 50 and 59 years old with cholangiocarcinoma. Here the chain combines TRBV7-2 and TRBJ2-7; the D segment could be TRBD2, given 5 matching bases. The base sequence is TGTGCCAGCAGCCCGTCCACCGGGGCCTACGAGCAGTACTTC. Its amino acids are CASSPSTGAYEQYF.